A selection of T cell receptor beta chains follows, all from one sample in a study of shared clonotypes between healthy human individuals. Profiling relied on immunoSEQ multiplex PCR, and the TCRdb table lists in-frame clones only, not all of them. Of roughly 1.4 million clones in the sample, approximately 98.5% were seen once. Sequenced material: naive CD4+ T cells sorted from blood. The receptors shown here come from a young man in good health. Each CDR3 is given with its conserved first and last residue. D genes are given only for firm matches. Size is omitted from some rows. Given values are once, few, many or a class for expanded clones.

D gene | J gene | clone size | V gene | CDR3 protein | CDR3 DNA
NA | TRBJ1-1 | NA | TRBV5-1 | CASSKQGNTEAFF | TGCGCCAGCAGCAAACAGGGAAACACTGAAGCTTTCTTT
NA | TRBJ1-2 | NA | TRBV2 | CASSDYYGYTF | TGTGCCAGCAGCGATTACTATGGCTACACCTTC
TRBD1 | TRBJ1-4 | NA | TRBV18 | CASSPRPGTGRDEKLFF | TGTGCCAGCTCACCACGACCCGGGACAGGGCGGGATGAAAAACTGTTTTTT
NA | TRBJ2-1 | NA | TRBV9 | CASSVGVYPDRSNNEQFF | TGTGCCAGCAGCGTAGGCGTTTACCCGGACCGATCGAACAATGAGCAGTTCTTC
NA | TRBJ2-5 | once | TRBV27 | CASSFSFGETQYF | TGTGCCAGCAGTTTTTCTTTCGGGGAGACCCAGTACTTC
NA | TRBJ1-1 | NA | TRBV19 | CASSRSPPAKTEAFF | TGTGCCAGTAGTAGGTCTCCTCCGGCGAAGACTGAAGCTTTCTTT
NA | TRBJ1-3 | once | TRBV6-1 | CASSQQGTGNTIYF | TGTGCCAGCAGTCAACAGGGAACTGGAAACACCATATATTTT
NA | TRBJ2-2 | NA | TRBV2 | CASSDVTNTGELFF | TGTGCCAGCAGTGATGTTACGAACACCGGGGAGCTGTTTTTT
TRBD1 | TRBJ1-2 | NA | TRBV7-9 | CASSQNYDRGGYGYTF | TGTGCCAGCAGCCAAAATTATGACAGGGGCGGCTATGGCTACACCTTC
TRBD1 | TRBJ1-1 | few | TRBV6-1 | CASSVRQGNTEAFF | TGTGCCAGCAGTGTAAGACAGGGGAACACTGAAGCTTTCTTT
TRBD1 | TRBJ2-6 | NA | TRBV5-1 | CASSLAGQGAGANVLTF | TGCGCCAGCAGCTTGGCGGGACAGGGGGCTGGGGCCAACGTCCTGACTTTC
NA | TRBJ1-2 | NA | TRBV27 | CASSLLVQGSYYGYTF | TGTGCCAGCAGTTTATTGGTACAGGGTAGTTACTATGGCTACACCTTC
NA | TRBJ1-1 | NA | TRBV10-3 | CAISEVPASTEAFF | TGTGCCATCAGTGAGGTCCCCGCTTCCACTGAAGCTTTCTTT
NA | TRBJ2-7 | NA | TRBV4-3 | CASSQDRAGNDEQYF | TGCGCCAGCAGCCAAGATCGTGCAGGGAACGACGAGCAGTACTTC
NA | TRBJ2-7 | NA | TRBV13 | CASSLQSYEQYF | TGTGCCAGCAGCTTACAGTCCTACGAGCAGTACTTC
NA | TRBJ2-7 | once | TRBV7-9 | CASSLGGLGSSEQYF | TGTGCCAGCAGCTTAGGAGGTCTGGGAAGCAGCGAGCAGTACTTC
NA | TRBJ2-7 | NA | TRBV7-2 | CASSFLSRLAYEQYF | TGTGCCAGCAGCTTTTTGTCGCGGCTAGCTTACGAGCAGTACTTC
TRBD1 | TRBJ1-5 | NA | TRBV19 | CASRDRGYSNQPQHF | TGTGCCAGTAGAGACAGGGGCTATAGCAATCAGCCCCAGCATTTT
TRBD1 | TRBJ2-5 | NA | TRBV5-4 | CASSSTGGAPETQYF | TGTGCCAGCAGCTCAACAGGGGGCGCACCAGAGACCCAGTACTTC
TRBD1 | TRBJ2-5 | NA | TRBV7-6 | CASSFTRDSQETQYF | TGTGCCAGCAGCTTTACCCGGGACAGCCAAGAGACCCAGTACTTC
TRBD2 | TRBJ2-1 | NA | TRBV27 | CASSPRVAGAAYNEQFF | TGTGCCAGCAGTCCTCGAGTAGCGGGAGCGGCCTACAATGAGCAGTTCTTC
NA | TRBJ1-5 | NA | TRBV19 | CASSMGQASNQPQHF | TGTGCCAGTAGTATGGGTCAGGCTAGCAATCAGCCCCAGCATTTT
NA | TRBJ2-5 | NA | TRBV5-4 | CASSYGSMETQYF | TGTGCCAGCAGCTACGGGAGTATGGAGACCCAGTACTTC
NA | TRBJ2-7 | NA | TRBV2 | CASSGTDPQGEQYF | TGTGCCAGCAGTGGTACTGACCCTCAAGGGGAGCAGTACTTC
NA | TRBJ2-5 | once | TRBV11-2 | CASSSLNLYEETQYF | TGTGCCAGCAGCTCCTTAAACCTCTATGAGGAGACCCAGTACTTC
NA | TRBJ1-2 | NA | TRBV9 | CASSPLDSQPYGYTF | TGTGCCAGCAGCCCGTTGGACAGTCAGCCCTATGGCTACACCTTC
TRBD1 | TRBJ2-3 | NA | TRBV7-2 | CASRATGKSTDTQYF | TGTGCCAGCAGAGCGACAGGGAAAAGCACAGATACGCAGTATTTT
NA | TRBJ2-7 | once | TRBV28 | CASRLTGNEQYF | TGTGCCAGCCGATTAACAGGGAACGAGCAGTACTTC
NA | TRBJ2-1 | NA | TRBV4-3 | CASSQLGGGEQFF | TGCGCCAGCAGCCAACTGGGGGGCGGTGAGCAGTTCTTC
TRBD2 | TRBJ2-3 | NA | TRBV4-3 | CASSHQLAGGGTDTQYF | TGCGCCAGCAGCCATCAGCTAGCGGGAGGGGGGACAGATACGCAGTATTTT
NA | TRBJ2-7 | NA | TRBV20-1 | CSASSRYEQYF | TGCAGTGCTAGTTCCCGCTACGAGCAGTACTTC
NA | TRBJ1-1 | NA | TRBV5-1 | CASSLAVHDTEAFF | TGCGCCAGCAGCTTGGCGGTCCACGACACTGAAGCTTTCTTT
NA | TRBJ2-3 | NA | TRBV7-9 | CASSLGFGGTDTQYF | TGTGCCAGCAGCTTAGGTTTCGGGGGCACAGATACGCAGTATTTT
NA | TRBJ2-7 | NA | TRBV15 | CATSRAPSREDSYEQYF | TGTGCCACCAGCAGAGCGCCGTCCAGGGAGGACTCCTACGAGCAGTACTTC
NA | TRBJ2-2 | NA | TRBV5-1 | CASSLGQLGGELFF | TGCGCCAGCAGCTTGGGGCAGCTGGGCGGGGAGCTGTTTTTT